This T cell receptor (beta chain) stems from a study of blood T cell repertoires in COVID-19 (TCRdb year 2020). For the wider study: Collaborator samples came from the United States, Italy and Spain and covered acute and convalescent phases of COVID-19. The prospective study material was composed of cDNA or gDNA derived from T cells, B-cell-depleted T cells, or PBMCs. Subjects who had been exposed to COVID-19, were actively infected with it, or had recovered from it provided the deeply sampled blood TCRbeta repertoires that made up the dataset. A freely available public database, intended as a resource for researchers studying the immune response to SARS-CoV-2, is where the repertoires were released. Samples came from the ongoing ImmuneRACE study (first 160 participants) plus 1,254 subjects from 6 global collaborators. A de-identified subject ID, COVID-19 status, age in years and sex were almost always included in the sample metadata. Where HLA class I and class II types were available, the types were taken from metadata supplied by the sample provider, not from assay-based typing.

The collaborating institutions used their own protocols to collect whole blood in K2EDTA tubes. For TCRbeta analysis, collaborator samples were shipped as frozen whole blood, as isolated PBMCs, or as DNA extracted from either sample type. For this clone: Its cognate antigen has yet to be identified. The record has no base qualities; no much larger clone is one base away.

What the research found in general, with its limitations: The quantity of clinical and demographic metadata differed by source and by participant and was supplied without curation.

TCRbeta CDR3 regions were amplified from genomic DNA by means of the immunoSEQ Assay, a bias-controlled multiplex PCR. The authors' analysis ran thus. Within the assay, amplification of reference gene primers was used to estimate how many nucleated cells each sample contained. Sequence reads were collapsed and filtered to measure the absolute abundance of every unique TCRbeta CDR3 rearrangement. Productive Simpson clonality was computed per sample as the square root of Simpson's diversity index over productive rearrangements. TCRdb obtained this table from immuneACCESS and retained in-frame rearrangements with V and J assigned. These tables miss some clones; where compared with another copy, unresolved V genes account for less than half of the shortfall, and the remainder is unexplained. V and J calls and clone size are given by that table; D and trimming were obtained from the DNA. For this sample there are around 250,000 clones; more than 70% appear just once. Of the sample, 5% to 6% falls within the top ten clones.

This TCR was sampled from a man older than 75 with acute or convalescent COVID-19. Material for sequencing was peripheral blood.

The DNA is TGCGCCAGCAGCCTACAGCGGACAGGGGGCTCAGATACGCAGTATTTT. It specifies CASSLQRTGGSDTQYF. The chain is made from TRBV5-1 and TRBJ2-3, and 11 junction bases match TRBD1. The CDR3 spans 16 residues, from the cysteine through the phenylalanine. Only the CDR3 region is kept as DNA, spanning 48 bases read in frame from base 1. Compared with germline, V lacks 4 bases and J lacks 4 bases; bases without a gene match: 8. Reading the germline V gene gives CDR1 SGHRS and CDR2 YFSETQ.